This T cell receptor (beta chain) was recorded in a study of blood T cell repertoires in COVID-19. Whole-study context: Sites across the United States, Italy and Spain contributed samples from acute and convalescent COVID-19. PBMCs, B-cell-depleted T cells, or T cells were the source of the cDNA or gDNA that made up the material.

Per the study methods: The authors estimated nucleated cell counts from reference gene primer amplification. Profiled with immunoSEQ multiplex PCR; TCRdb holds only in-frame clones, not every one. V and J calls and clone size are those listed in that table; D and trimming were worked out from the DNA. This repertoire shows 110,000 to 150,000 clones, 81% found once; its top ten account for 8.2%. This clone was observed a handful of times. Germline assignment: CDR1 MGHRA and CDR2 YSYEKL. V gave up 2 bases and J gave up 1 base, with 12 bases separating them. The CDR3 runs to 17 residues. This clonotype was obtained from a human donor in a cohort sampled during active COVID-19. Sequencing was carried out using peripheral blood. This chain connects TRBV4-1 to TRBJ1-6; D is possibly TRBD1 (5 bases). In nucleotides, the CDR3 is TGCGCCAGCAGCCAATCGGGGGTTTTGTCCTATAATTCACCCCTCCACTTT. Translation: CASSQSGVLSYNSPLHF.